This TCR gamma chain was identified in a study of Vδ1+ human thymocytes. Whole-study results and caveats: Bulk data may be misread because of unexpected Vdelta2 sequences. Despite high sort purity, 20% to 25% of thymic T cell receptor delta sequences were Vdelta2. Thymic TRG and TRD repertoires appeared highly polyclonal, with Gaussian CDR3 length distributions.

Alphabeta T cells were depleted, then CD3+ Vdelta1+ Vdelta2- thymocytes were FACS-sorted. Between roughly 96% and 99.6% of sorted thymocytes were Vdelta1+. The template was reverse-transcribed extracted RNA. Multiplex PCR used pooled V-gene forward primers and a constant-region reverse primer to amplify CDR3s. TCRdb re-called clones from the multiplex PCR reads via CATT. Of approximately 7,000 gamma-chain clones listed, roughly 40% were seen once; the top ten hold 1.5% to 2%. This clone turned up a few times. Its antigen is not known. Germline CDR1 is VTNTFY and CDR2 is YDVSTARD (reference sequence). J was trimmed by 5 bases and V by 0 bases; bases with no gene match: 4. The CDR3 consists of 13 residues.

The sequenced material came from Vdelta1+ gamma-delta thymocytes from the thymus. Subset described: FACS-sorted CD3+ TCRalphabeta- TCRVdelta1+ TCRVdelta2- thymocytes. The chain combines TRGV3 with TRGJ1 or TRGJ2. The receptor was derived from a boy younger than two who had congenital heart surgery. CDR3 sequence (DNA): TGTGCCACCTGGGACAGGCGCAATTATAAGAAACTCTTT. Translation gives CATWDRRNYKKLF.